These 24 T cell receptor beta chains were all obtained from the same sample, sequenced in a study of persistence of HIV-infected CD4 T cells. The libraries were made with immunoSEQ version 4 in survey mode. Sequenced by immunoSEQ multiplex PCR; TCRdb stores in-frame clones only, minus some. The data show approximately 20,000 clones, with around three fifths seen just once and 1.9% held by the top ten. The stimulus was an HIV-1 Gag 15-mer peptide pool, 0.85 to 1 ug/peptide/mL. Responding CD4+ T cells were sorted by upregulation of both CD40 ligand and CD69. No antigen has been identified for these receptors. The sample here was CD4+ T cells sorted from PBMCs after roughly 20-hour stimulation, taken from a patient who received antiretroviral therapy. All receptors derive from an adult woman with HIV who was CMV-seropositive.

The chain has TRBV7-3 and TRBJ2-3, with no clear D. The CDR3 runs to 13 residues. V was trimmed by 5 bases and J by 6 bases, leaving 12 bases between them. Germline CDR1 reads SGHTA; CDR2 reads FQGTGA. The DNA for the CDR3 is TGTGCCAGCAGCCCGGACCCTAAGGATACGCAGTATTTT. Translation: CASSPDPKDTQYF.

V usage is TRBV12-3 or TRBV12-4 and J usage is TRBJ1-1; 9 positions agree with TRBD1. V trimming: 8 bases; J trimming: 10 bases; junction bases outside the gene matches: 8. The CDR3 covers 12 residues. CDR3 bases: TGTGCCAGCCACCGGGACAGGGAATCAGCTTTCTTT. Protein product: CASHRDRESAFF.

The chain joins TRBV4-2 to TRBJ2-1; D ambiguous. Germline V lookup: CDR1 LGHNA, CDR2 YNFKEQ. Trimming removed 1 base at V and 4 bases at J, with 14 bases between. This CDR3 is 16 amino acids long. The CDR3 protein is CASSQGPSDPYNEQFF. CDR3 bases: TGTGCCAGCAGCCAAGGGCCCTCGGACCCATACAATGAGCAGTTCTTC.

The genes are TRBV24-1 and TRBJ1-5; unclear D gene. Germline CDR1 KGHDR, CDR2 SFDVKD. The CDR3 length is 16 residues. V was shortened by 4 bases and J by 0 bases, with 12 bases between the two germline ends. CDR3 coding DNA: TGTGCCACCAGTGACTCTCAGACTTTTAGCAATCAGCCCCAGCATTTT. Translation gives CATSDSQTFSNQPQHF.

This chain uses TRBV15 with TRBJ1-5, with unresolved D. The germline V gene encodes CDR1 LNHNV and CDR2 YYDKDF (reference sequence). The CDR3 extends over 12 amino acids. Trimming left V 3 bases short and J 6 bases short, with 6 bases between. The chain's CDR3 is CATSRSAQPQHF. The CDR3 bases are TGTGCCACCAGCAGGTCCGCTCAGCCCCAGCATTTT.

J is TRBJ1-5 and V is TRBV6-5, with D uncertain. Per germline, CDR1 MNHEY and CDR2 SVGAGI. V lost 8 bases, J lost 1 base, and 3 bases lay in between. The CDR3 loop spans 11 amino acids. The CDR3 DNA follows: TGTGCCAGCGGGAGCAATCAGCCCCAGCATTTT. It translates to CASGSNQPQHF.

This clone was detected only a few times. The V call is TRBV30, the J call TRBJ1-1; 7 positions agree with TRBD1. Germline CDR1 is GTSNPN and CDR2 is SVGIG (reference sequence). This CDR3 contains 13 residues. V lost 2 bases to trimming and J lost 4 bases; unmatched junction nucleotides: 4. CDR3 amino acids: CAWSPQGRTEAFF. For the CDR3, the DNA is TGTGCCTGGAGTCCACAGGGGCGCACTGAAGCTTTCTTT.

The CDR3: CASRPKGKTGSSYNEQFF. In DNA, the CDR3 is TGTGCCAGCAGGCCTAAAGGGAAAACAGGGAGCTCCTACAATGAGCAGTTCTTC. The chain carries TRBV7-9 and TRBJ2-1; perhaps TRBD1 as D (6 bases). The CDR3 is 18 amino acids. V gave up 6 bases and J gave up 0 bases, with 21 bases separating them. Germline-derived CDR1 and CDR2 are SEHNR and FQNEAQ (reference sequence).

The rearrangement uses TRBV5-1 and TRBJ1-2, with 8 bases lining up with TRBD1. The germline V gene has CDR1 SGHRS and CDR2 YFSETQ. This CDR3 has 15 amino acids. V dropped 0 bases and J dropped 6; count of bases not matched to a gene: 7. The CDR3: CASSLAAGQVDGYTF. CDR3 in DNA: TGCGCCAGCAGCTTGGCGGCGGGACAGGTGGATGGCTACACCTTC.

CDR3 bases: TGTGCCAGCAGTCGGGGGACAGATACGCAGTATTTT. The encoded protein is CASSRGTDTQYF. This chain uses TRBV12-3 or TRBV12-4 with TRBJ2-3, with TRBD2 as a possible D gene (6 bases). This CDR3 has 12 amino acids. Trimming shortened V by 5 bases and J by 3 bases, and 6 bases separated the two germline ends.

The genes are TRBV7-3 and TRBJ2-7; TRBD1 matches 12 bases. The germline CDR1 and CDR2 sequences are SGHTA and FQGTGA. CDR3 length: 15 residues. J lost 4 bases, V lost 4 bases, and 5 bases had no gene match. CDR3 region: CASSSPGQGAYEQYF. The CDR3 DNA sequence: TGTGCCAGCAGCTCCCCGGGACAGGGGGCGTACGAGCAGTACTTC.

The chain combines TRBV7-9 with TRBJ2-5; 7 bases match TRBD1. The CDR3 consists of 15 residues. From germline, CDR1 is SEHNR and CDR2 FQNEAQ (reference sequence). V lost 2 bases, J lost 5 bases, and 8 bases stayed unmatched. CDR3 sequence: CASSLLQGRVETQYF. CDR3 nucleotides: TGTGCCAGCAGCTTACTACAGGGGCGGGTGGAGACCCAGTACTTC. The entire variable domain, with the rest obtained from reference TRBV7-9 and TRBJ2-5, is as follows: DTGVSQNPRHKITKRGQNVTFRCDPISEHNRLYWYRQTLGQGPEFLTYFQNEAQLEKSRLLSDRFSAERPKGSFSTLEIQRTEQGDSAMYLCASSLLQGRVETQYFGPGTRLLVL.

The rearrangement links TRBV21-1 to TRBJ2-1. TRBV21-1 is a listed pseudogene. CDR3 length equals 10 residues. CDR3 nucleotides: TGTGCCAGCTTTGACAATGAGCAGTTCTTC. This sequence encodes CASFDNEQFF.

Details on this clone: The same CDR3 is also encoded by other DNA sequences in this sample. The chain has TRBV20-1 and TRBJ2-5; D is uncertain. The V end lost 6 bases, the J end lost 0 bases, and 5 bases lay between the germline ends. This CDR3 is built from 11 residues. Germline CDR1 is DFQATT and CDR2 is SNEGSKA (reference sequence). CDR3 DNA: TGCAGTGCGCAAAACCAAGAGACCCAGTACTTC. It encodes CSAQNQETQYF.

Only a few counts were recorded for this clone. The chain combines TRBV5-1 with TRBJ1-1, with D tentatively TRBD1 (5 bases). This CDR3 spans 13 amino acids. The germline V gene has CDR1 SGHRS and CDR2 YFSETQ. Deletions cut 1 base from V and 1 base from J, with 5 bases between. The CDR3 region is CASSLTGNTEAFF. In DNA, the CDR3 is TGCGCCAGCAGCTTGACAGGGAACACTGAAGCTTTCTTT.

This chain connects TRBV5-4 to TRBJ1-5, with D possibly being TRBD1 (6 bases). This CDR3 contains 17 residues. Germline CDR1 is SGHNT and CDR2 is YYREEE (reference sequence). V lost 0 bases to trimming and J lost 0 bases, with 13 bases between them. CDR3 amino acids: CASSLALAGASNQPQHF. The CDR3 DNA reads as TGTGCCAGCAGCTTGGCGCTAGCGGGGGCTAGCAATCAGCCCCAGCATTTT.

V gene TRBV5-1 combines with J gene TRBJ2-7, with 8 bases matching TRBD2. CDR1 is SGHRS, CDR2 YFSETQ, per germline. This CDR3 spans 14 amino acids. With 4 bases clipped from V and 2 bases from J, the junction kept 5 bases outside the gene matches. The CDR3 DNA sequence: TGCGCCAGCAGCCCGGGACTAGATGCCTACGAGCAGTACGTC. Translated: CASSPGLDAYEQYV.

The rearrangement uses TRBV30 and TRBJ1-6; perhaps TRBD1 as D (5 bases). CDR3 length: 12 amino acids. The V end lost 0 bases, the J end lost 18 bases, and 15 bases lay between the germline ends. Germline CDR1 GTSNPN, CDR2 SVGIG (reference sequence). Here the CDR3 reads CAWSVAGPVCHF. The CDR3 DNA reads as TGTGCCTGGAGTGTCGCGGGGCCCGTGTGCCACTTT.

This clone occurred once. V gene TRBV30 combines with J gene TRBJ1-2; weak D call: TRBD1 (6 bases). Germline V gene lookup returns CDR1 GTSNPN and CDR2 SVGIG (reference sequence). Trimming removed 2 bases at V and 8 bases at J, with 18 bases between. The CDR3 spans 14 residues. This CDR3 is CAWSPLRQAGGYTF. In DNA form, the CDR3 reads TGTGCCTGGAGTCCCCTCAGACAGGCTGGCGGCTACACCTTC. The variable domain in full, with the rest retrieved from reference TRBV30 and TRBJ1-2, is SQTIHQWPATLVQPVGSPLSLECTVEGTSNPNLYWYRQAAGRGLQLLFYSVGIGQISSEVPQNLSASRPQDRQFILSSKKLLLSDSGFYLCAWSPLRQAGGYTFGSGTRLTVV.

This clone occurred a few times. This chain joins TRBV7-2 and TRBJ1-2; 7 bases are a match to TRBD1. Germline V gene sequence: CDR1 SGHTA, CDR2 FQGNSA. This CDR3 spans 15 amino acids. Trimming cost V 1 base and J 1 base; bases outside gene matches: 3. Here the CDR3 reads CASSLETGLNYGYTF. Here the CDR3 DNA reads TGTGCCAGCAGCTTAGAGACAGGGCTTAACTATGGCTACACCTTC. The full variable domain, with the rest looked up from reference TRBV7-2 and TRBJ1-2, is GAGVSQSPSNKVTEKGKDVELRCDPISGHTALYWYRQSLGQGLEFLIYFQGNSAPDKSGLPSDRFSAERTGGSVSTLTIQRTQQEDSAVYLCASSLETGLNYGYTFGSGTRLTVV.

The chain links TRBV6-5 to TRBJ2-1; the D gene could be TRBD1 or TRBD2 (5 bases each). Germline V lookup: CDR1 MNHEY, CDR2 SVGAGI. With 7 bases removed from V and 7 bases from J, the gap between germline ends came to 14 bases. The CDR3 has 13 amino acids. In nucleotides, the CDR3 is TGTGCCAGCATGGGGGACGGCAGGAATGAGCAGTTCTTC. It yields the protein CASMGDGRNEQFF.

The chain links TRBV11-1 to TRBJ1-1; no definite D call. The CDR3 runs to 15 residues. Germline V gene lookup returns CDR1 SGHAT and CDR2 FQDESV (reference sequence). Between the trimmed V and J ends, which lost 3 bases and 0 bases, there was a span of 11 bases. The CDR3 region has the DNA TGTGCCAGCAGCTTTTGGCGAGAAGTGAACACTGAAGCTTTCTTT. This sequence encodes CASSFWREVNTEAFF.

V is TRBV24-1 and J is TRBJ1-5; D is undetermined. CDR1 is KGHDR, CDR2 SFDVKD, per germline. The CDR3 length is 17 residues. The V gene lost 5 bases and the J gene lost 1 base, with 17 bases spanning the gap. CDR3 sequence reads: CATSGLNPAGSNQPQHF. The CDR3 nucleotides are TGTGCCACCAGTGGTTTAAATCCGGCGGGGAGCAATCAGCCCCAGCATTTT.

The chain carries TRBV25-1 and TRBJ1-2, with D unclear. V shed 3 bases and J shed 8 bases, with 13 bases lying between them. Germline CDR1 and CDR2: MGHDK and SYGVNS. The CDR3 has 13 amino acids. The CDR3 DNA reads TGTGCCAGCAGTGAGTCGCACCTCCCCGGCTACACCTTC. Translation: CASSESHLPGYTF.